This T cell receptor (beta chain) was recovered during a study of T cells after yellow fever vaccination. The TCR cDNA carried a universal primer site and UMIs from 5'RACE template switching. TCRdb redid the calling of the 5' RACE reads with MiXCR, one entry per CDR3 protein. The table has hundreds of thousands of distinct CDR3 sequences, over 9% seen once. CDR1 is LNHDA, CDR2 SQIVND, per germline (reference sequence). The CDR3 runs 17 residues. V gave up 5 bases and J gave up 2 bases; unmatched junction bases: 5. The chain joins TRBV19 to TRBJ2-2; 13 bases fit TRBD2. The TCR was taken from a man between 25 and 39 years old who received the YFV17D yellow fever vaccine. The sequences come from PBMCs, collected on the day of the yellow fever booster vaccination. The CDR3: CASSLTSGRINTGELFF. The CDR3 nucleotides are TGTGCCAGTAGTCTGACTAGCGGGAGGATTAACACCGGGGAGCTGTTTTTT.